This entry is about one T cell receptor (beta chain). This sample is part of a study of T cells in Graves' hyperthyroidism and ophthalmopathy. Study-level background: Pretreatment peripheral blood was obtained at initial diagnosis.

RNA transcripts were the template for amplifying TCR beta CDR3 regions. The TCR CDR3 first-round RT-PCR relied on the HTBI primer set. MiXCR, applied by TCRdb to the multiplex PCR reads, yields one record per CDR3 protein. The repertoire includes roughly 400,000 distinct CDR3 sequences, about 14% of them detected once, and approximately 29% sits in the top ten. Per the germline V gene, CDR1 is MNHNS and CDR2 is SASEGT. This CDR3 comprises 15 residues. Germline trimming cut 5 bases from V and 6 bases from J; bases unmatched to any gene: 5. V and J are TRBV6-1 and TRBJ1-5; 12 positions match TRBD1. Sequencing was performed on blood. The sequence came from a man in his fifties or sixties with Graves' ophthalmopathy. This CDR3 is CASSFGTGGVQPQHF. The CDR3 DNA is TGTGCCAGCAGTTTCGGGACAGGGGGCGTTCAGCCCCAGCATTTT.